By frequency in the sample, the clone carrying this TCR beta chain is medium-sized (0.01 to 0.1%). Looked up from germline, CDR1 is MNHEY and CDR2 is SMNVEV (reference sequence). The J segment lost 1 base and the V segment lost 6 bases, leaving 5 bases of the junction unmatched. The CDR3 loop spans 15 amino acids. The data derive from a study of prognosis after radiotherapy for stage I lung cancer. Starting from genomic DNA, TCR beta CDR3 was amplified through two-round multiplex PCR. Primers targeting each individual TRBV and TRBJ gene were applied in first-round PCR. TCRdb used MiXCR to reprocess the multiplex PCR reads, holding one entry per CDR3 protein. The table records some 15,000 distinct CDR3 sequences, around 30% of them present only once.

This TCR was sampled from a donor aged 50 or older with non-small cell lung cancer. This rearrangement joins TRBV27 to TRBJ2-2, with 7 bases aligning to TRBD2. The sample here was PBMCs, taken before or after stereotactic body radiation therapy (not recorded which). The chain's CDR3 is CASSPSGVNTGELFF. CDR3 in DNA: TGTGCCAGCAGCCCTAGCGGCGTGAACACCGGGGAGCTGTTTTTT.